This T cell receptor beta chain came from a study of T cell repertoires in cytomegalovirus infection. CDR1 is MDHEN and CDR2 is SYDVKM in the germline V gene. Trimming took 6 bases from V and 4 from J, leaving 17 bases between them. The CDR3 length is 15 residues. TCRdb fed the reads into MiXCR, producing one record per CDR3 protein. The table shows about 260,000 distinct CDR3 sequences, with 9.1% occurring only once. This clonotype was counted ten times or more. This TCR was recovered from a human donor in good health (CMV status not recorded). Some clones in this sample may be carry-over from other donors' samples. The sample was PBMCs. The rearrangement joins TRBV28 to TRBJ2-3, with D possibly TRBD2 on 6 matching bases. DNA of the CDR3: TGTGCCAGCAGCCGTCACGGGAGCCCAGCAGATACGCAGTATTTT. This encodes CASSRHGSPADTQYF.